These T cell receptor beta chains were read from a single sample in a study of blood T cell repertoires in COVID-19. The assay was immunoSEQ multiplex PCR, and TCRdb's table has in-frame clones only and misses some. The sample contains fewer than 250,000 clones, 80% to 90% of which appear only once. Material for sequencing was peripheral blood. The receptors were sampled from a man aged 35-49 years with acute or convalescent COVID-19. Each CDR3 is given with its conserved first and last residue. D genes are given only for firm matches. Clone size is shown for a subset of rows, as once, few, many or a class of expanded clone.

v_call	j_call	d_call	clone_size	cdr3_aa	cdr3_nt
TRBV2	TRBJ2-7	TRBD2	NA	CASRWTSGSSLPYEQYF	TGTGCCAGCAGATGGACTAGCGGGAGTTCGCTTCCCTACGAGCAGTACTTC
TRBV7-2	TRBJ1-4	NA	few	CASSLSGTRNEKLFF	TGTGCCAGCAGCTTAAGCGGGACAAGAAATGAAAAACTGTTTTTT
TRBV29-1	TRBJ1-4	TRBD1	NA	CSARQGPNEKLFF	TGCAGCGCTCGACAGGGGCCAAATGAAAAACTGTTTTTT
TRBV5-6	TRBJ2-7	NA	NA	CASSSGPYSYEQYF	TGTGCCAGCAGCTCCGGTCCGTATTCCTACGAGCAGTACTTC
TRBV15	TRBJ2-5	TRBD1	NA	CATSRDVGTAKETQYF	TGTGCCACCAGCAGAGATGTTGGGACAGCCAAAGAGACCCAGTACTTC
TRBV30	TRBJ2-7	TRBD2	NA	CAWSATSGGYEQYF	TGTGCCTGGAGTGCGACTAGCGGGGGGTACGAGCAGTACTTC
TRBV6-6	TRBJ2-3	TRBD1	NA	CESRDRGTRTDTQYF	TGTGAATCCAGGGACAGGGGTACGAGAACAGATACGCAGTATTTT
TRBV18	TRBJ1-4	NA	NA	CASSPVQATPTTNEKLFF	TGTGCCAGCTCACCCGTACAGGCCACTCCGACAACTAATGAAAAACTGTTTTTT
TRBV3-1/TRBV3-2	TRBJ2-7	NA	NA	CASSQADNTYEQYF	TGTGCCAGCAGCCAAGCTGACAATACCTACGAGCAGTACTTC
TRBV27	TRBJ2-7	TRBD2	NA	CASSAGLGGGYEQYF	TGTGCCAGCAGTGCGGGACTGGGGGGGGGCTACGAGCAGTACTTC
TRBV7-9	TRBJ1-6	TRBD1	NA	CASSLDRVGSPLHF	TGTGCCAGCAGCCTAGACAGGGTCGGGTCACCCCTCCACTTT
TRBV29-1	TRBJ1-2	TRBD1	few	CSVVGDRGYGYTF	TGCAGCGTTGTTGGGGACAGGGGCTATGGCTACACCTTC
TRBV24-1	TRBJ2-2	TRBD1	NA	CATSDPTGTGVTGELFF	TGTGCCACCAGTGATCCCACCGGGACAGGGGTCACCGGGGAGCTGTTTTTT
TRBV2	TRBJ2-3	TRBD1	few	CASSERRGSTDTQYF	TGTGCCAGCAGTGAACGCAGGGGGTCCACAGATACGCAGTATTTT
TRBV7-2	TRBJ1-2	NA	NA	CASTPFLNYGYTF	TGTGCCAGCACCCCCTTCCTTAACTATGGCTACACCTTC
TRBV9	TRBJ2-7	NA	few	CASSVQGGSYEQYF	TGTGCCAGCAGCGTACAGGGGGGCTCCTACGAGCAGTACTTC
TRBV3-1/TRBV3-2	TRBJ2-7	TRBD1	NA	CASSPGTGTYEQYF	TGTGCCAGCAGCCCCGGGACAGGGACCTACGAGCAGTACTTC
TRBV28	TRBJ1-6	NA	NA	CASSFVNSPLHF	TGTGCCAGCAGTTTTGTAAATTCACCCCTCCACTTT
TRBV2	TRBJ2-3	TRBD2	NA	CASSPGLAGTPDTDTQYF	TGTGCCAGCAGTCCTGGACTAGCGGGGACCCCAGACACAGATACGCAGTATTTT
TRBV19	TRBJ1-4	NA	NA	CASSIWQGGEKLFF	TGTGCCAGTAGTATTTGGCAGGGAGGTGAAAAACTGTTTTTT
TRBV28	TRBJ1-1	NA	NA	CASNSMNTEAFF	TGTGCCAGCAACTCTATGAACACTGAAGCTTTCTTT
TRBV6-6	TRBJ1-5	NA	NA	CASRGRVQGDQPQHF	TGTGCCAGCAGGGGAAGGGTTCAGGGCGATCAGCCCCAGCATTTT
TRBV30	TRBJ2-7	NA	NA	CAWKPYRGSYEQYF	TGTGCCTGGAAACCTTATCGGGGGTCCTACGAGCAGTACTTC
TRBV19	TRBJ2-7	TRBD2	NA	CASSIDSTSGSTEQYF	TGTGCCAGTAGTATAGATTCTACTAGCGGGAGTACGGAGCAGTACTTC
TRBV6-4	TRBJ2-1	NA	NA	CASSDSKGSGFNEQFF	TGTGCCAGCAGTGACTCGAAAGGGAGTGGCTTTAATGAGCAGTTCTTC
TRBV2	TRBJ2-1	NA	NA	CASSLTAYNEQFF	TGTGCCAGCAGTCTGACTGCGTACAATGAGCAGTTCTTC
TRBV28	TRBJ2-2	TRBD2	NA	CASSSPWRAGANTGELFF	TGTGCCAGCAGCTCTCCCTGGAGAGCGGGAGCGAACACCGGGGAGCTGTTTTTT
TRBV6-2/TRBV6-3	TRBJ2-1	TRBD2	NA	CASSYSPPAGDEQFF	TGTGCCAGCAGTTACTCACCTCCGGCGGGGGATGAGCAGTTCTTC
TRBV19	TRBJ2-1	NA	NA	CASSTRDWSSYNEQFF	TGTGCCAGTAGTACTCGGGACTGGAGCTCCTACAATGAGCAGTTCTTC
TRBV14	TRBJ1-5	TRBD1	once	CASSQTGLNQPQHF	TGTGCCAGCAGCCAGACAGGGTTAAATCAGCCCCAGCATTTT
TRBV5-1	TRBJ2-2	NA	few	CASRVEGDRNTGELFF	TGCGCCAGCCGTGTCGAAGGAGACAGGAACACCGGGGAGCTGTTTTTT
TRBV5-1	TRBJ1-6	NA	NA	CASSPDGTNNSPLHF	TGCGCCAGCAGCCCGGACGGGACAAATAATTCACCCCTCCACTTT
TRBV19	TRBJ1-6	NA	NA	CASSIPSGANSPLHF	TGTGCCAGTAGTATCCCCTCAGGGGCTAATTCACCCCTCCACTTT
TRBV4-3	TRBJ2-1	TRBD2	once	CASSQPSGRAHYNEQFF	TGCGCCAGCAGCCAACCCAGCGGGAGGGCCCACTACAATGAGCAGTTCTTC
TRBV3-1/TRBV3-2	TRBJ2-3	NA	NA	CASSQSGATDTQYF	TGTGCCAGCAGCCAATCCGGTGCGACAGATACGCAGTATTTT
TRBV28	TRBJ1-2	TRBD1	NA	CASQKPGQANYGYTF	TGTGCCAGTCAAAAACCCGGACAGGCAAACTATGGCTACACCTTC
TRBV4-3	TRBJ1-2	NA	NA	CASSYDRNYGYTF	TGCGCCAGCAGCTACGACAGAAACTATGGCTACACCTTC
TRBV7-9	TRBJ2-7	NA	NA	CASSLQPGHLSILGYEQYF	TGTGCCAGCAGCCTCCAACCGGGACACCTCTCAATATTGGGCTACGAGCAGTACTTC
TRBV11-2	TRBJ2-3	TRBD2	many	CASSVGGGTDTQYF	TGTGCCAGCAGCGTGGGAGGGGGCACAGATACGCAGTATTTT
TRBV7-2	TRBJ2-7	TRBD2	NA	CASSPMGGEQYF	TGTGCCAGCAGCCCCATGGGGGGGGAGCAGTACTTC
TRBV3-1/TRBV3-2	TRBJ2-7	NA	NA	CASSQTPDSPSPYEQYF	TGTGCCAGCAGCCAAACCCCAGACAGCCCAAGTCCCTACGAGCAGTACTTC